The rows below give T cell receptor beta chains drawn from one sample of a study of Ad26.COV2.S vaccination and SARS-CoV-2 variants. Data came from immunoSEQ multiplex PCR; TCRdb stores just in-frame clones and leaves some out. In the table there are 120,000 to 150,000 clones, about nine tenths of which are singletons. The sequencing here drew on peripheral blood, taken after recovery from COVID-19. These receptors came from a human donor who had recovered from COVID-19. Both conserved end residues are trimmed from each CDR3. D genes are given only for firm matches. Clone size, where shown, is once, few, many, or a class for clones that have expanded.

abundance | d_gene | v_gene | CDR3aa
once | . | TRBV6-2/TRBV6-3 | ASSYGSSGAYNEQF
. | TRBD1 | TRBV29-1 | SQTRGLADTQY
. | TRBD1 | TRBV4-3 | ASSQGQFTYEQY
. | . | TRBV20-1 | SARARNGYT
once | TRBD2 | TRBV3-1/TRBV3-2 | ASSQGTGLAEETQY
. | TRBD1 | TRBV7-8 | ASSPRDSNYGYT
. | . | TRBV5-8 | ASSLQGPSEQY
. | TRBD1 | TRBV14 | ASSRTGGSGGYT
. | TRBD1 | TRBV27 | ASSPGDRGRIPNEKLF
. | . | TRBV7-9 | ASRAGARPNEKLF
. | . | TRBV3-1/TRBV3-2 | ASSPDFLGENIQY
. | TRBD2 | TRBV5-1 | ASSQGLAGLHGVDTQY
. | . | TRBV28 | ASSTSRDARRAF
. | . | TRBV28 | ASSSPWGSNSYEQY
. | . | TRBV28 | ASSLTGPYQPQH
. | . | TRBV2 | ASSGGVGYT
. | . | TRBV28 | ASSSIAGLILSYEQY